Listed below are T cell receptor beta chains from one sample, sequenced in a study of spatial heterogeneity in lung cancer. TCRdb reprocessed the 5' RACE reads via MiXCR and lists one record per CDR3 protein. The sample yields under 40,000 distinct CDR3 sequences, roughly 5.2% seen once. The sequences come from PBMCs, collected at surgery. Receptors were obtained from a male donor with early-stage non-small cell lung cancer. The CDR3 runs from the conserved cysteine through the conserved F or W. A D gene is named only where the DNA matches it firmly. A clone size is listed for some rows: how often the clone was seen (once, few, many), or a class if it is expanded.

clone_size j_call d_call v_call cdr3_nt cdr3_aa
. TRBJ1-5 . TRBV28 TGTGCCAGCAATCCAATGACCCTGGCTAGAAGGGGCAATCAGCCCCAGCATTTT CASNPMTLARRGNQPQHF
many TRBJ1-5 . TRBV20-1 TGCAGTGCTAGTCGCGATTCGGCGCGAAATCAGCCCCAGCATTTT CSASRDSARNQPQHF
many TRBJ1-2 TRBD1 TRBV29-1 TGCAGCGCCTCCACCGGGACAGAATATGGCTACACCTTC CSASTGTEYGYTF
. TRBJ1-5 . TRBV19 TGTGCCAGTAGTACAGGGTTGAGGCAGCCCCAGCATTTT CASSTGLRQPQHF
many TRBJ2-7 . TRBV7-9 TGTGCCAGCAGCTTAAGGCGGAGCAACGAGCAGTACTTC CASSLRRSNEQYF
many TRBJ2-5 . TRBV5-1 TGCGCCAGCAGCTTGTTCGGGAACCAAGAGACCCAGTACTTC CASSLFGNQETQYF
many TRBJ1-3 TRBD1 TRBV7-3 TGTGCCAGCAGCATCACAGGGGGCGCAGGAAACACCATATATTTT CASSITGGAGNTIYF
many TRBJ2-5 TRBD1 TRBV20-1 TGCAGTGCTAGAGATGGACAGGGGTTAAAGACCCAGTACTTC CSARDGQGLKTQYF
many TRBJ2-5 TRBD2 TRBV12-3/TRBV12-4 TGTGCCAGCAGTTTCAGGGCTAGCGGGGGCCTAGCCCCAAGAGGGACCCAGTACTTC CASSFRASGGLAPRGTQYF
many TRBJ1-2 . TRBV20-1 TGCAGTGCAGCAAACCGGGACGACTATGGCTACACCTTC CSAANRDDYGYTF
many TRBJ1-5 . TRBV7-9 TGTGCCAGCAGCTTAGCCATGGGACTTCGACAGCCCCAGCATTTT CASSLAMGLRQPQHF
few TRBJ1-6 TRBD1 TRBV18 TGTGCCAGCTCACCGTCAGAGGGGGCGCGGGGGATAGCCCTCCACTTT CASSPSEGARGIALHF
many TRBJ2-1 TRBD2 TRBV24-1 TGTGCCACCAGTGACCCCACCGGGACTAGCGGGTCAAGGCAGTTCTTC CATSDPTGTSGSRQFF
many TRBJ1-1 . TRBV6-1 TGTGCCAGCAGTGGAAGGGTGAACACTGAAGCTTTCTTT CASSGRVNTEAFF
many TRBJ2-2 . TRBV2 TGTGCCAGCAGTGCGGACACCGGGGAGCTGTTTTTT CASSADTGELFF
many TRBJ1-1 . TRBV11-3 TGTGCCAGCAGCTTGATGAACACTGAAGCTTTCTTT CASSLMNTEAFF
once TRBJ2-5 TRBD2 TRBV5-4 TGTGCCAGCAGTTCCCAGCTAGCGGGGCGCCAAGAGACCCAGTACTTC CASSSQLAGRQETQYF
few TRBJ1-3 . TRBV5-5 TGTGCCAGCAGCCGAGGAAACTCTGGAAACACCATATATTTT CASSRGNSGNTIYF
few TRBJ1-1 . TRBV7-8 TGTGCCAGCAGCTTAGTTAGGAACACTGAAGCTTTCTTT CASSLVRNTEAFF
many TRBJ1-5 . TRBV12-3/TRBV12-4 TGTGCCAGCAGTCCGGACAATCAGCCCCAGCATTTT CASSPDNQPQHF
many TRBJ2-5 . TRBV20-1 TGCAGTGCTAACCGGGCGCAGGGGCCACAAGAGACCCAGTACTTC CSANRAQGPQETQYF
many TRBJ2-2 . TRBV28 TGTGCCAGCAGTTTACCCGCAGAGGCCGGGGAGCTGTTTTTT CASSLPAEAGELFF
many TRBJ1-1 . TRBV3-1 TGTGCCAGCAGTCATTGGAACACTGAAGCTTTCTTT CASSHWNTEAFF
many TRBJ1-5 . TRBV28 TGTGCCAGCAGTTTACGAGGGGCCGGCGATCAGCCCCAGCATTTT CASSLRGAGDQPQHF
many TRBJ1-2 TRBD1 TRBV7-9 TGTGCCAGCAGCCCGACAGGGGCCGGCTACACCTTC CASSPTGAGYTF
. TRBJ1-2 TRBD1 TRBV25-1 TGTGCCAGCAGGTTTAACCGGGACAGCCTAGCCACCTTC CASRFNRDSLATF
many TRBJ2-7 . TRBV10-3 TGTGCCAGTCATAGAGATGCAGTGGGGGAGCAGTACTTC CASHRDAVGEQYF
few TRBJ1-5 . TRBV7-2 TGTGCCAGCAGCTTCAACACAAATCAGCCCCAGCATTTT CASSFNTNQPQHF
many TRBJ1-6 . TRBV20-1 TGCAGTGCTAATGGGGGTACCTATAATTCACCCCTCCACTTT CSANGGTYNSPLHF
medium-sized TRBJ2-4 . TRBV7-2 TGTGCCAGCAGCCCTACAGGAACGGTGAGGGAAAACATTCAGTACTTC CASSPTGTVRENIQYF
few TRBJ1-5 . TRBV11-3 TGTGCCAGCAGCCACGGACTCAATCAGCCCCAGCATTTT CASSHGLNQPQHF
many TRBJ2-7 TRBD2 TRBV28 TGTGCCAGCAATAAATTCGGCGGGGGGGCCTACGAGCAGTACTTC CASNKFGGGAYEQYF
many TRBJ1-6 . TRBV27 TGTGCCAGCAGTTTAGAAAGCTATAATTCACCCCTCCACTTT CASSLESYNSPLHF
many TRBJ2-5 . TRBV29-1 TGCAGCGTTGAAGAGTCCAGGGGTGCGGAGACCCAGTACTTC CSVEESRGAETQYF
many TRBJ1-2 . TRBV21-1 TGTGCCAGCAGCAAAGAGCGCGGGTGGTGGCCACACGGTGGCTACACCTTC CASSKERGWWPHGGYTF
many TRBJ1-2 TRBD1 TRBV6-5 TGTGCCAGCACGACCTCTGGACAGGCAAACTATGGCTACACCTTC CASTTSGQANYGYTF
few TRBJ1-1 . TRBV13 TGTGCCAGCAGCTTAATGGGGGGAGGAGGGACTGAAGCTTTCTTT CASSLMGGGGTEAFF
many TRBJ1-1 . TRBV10-3 TGTGCCATCATGCAGGGAGCTGAAGCTTTCTTT CAIMQGAEAFF
many TRBJ1-1 . TRBV4-2 TGTGCCAGCAGCCAATTAAGAAACACTGAAGCTTTCTTT CASSQLRNTEAFF